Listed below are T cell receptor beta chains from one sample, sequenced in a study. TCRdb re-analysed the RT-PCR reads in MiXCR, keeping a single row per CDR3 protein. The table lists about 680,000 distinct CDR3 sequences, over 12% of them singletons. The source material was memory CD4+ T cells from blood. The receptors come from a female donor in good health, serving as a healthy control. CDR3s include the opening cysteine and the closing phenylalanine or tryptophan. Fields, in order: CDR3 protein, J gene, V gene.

CASNSIRGGTEAFF	TRBJ1-1	TRBV7-9
CASRLQRESNEQYF	TRBJ2-7	TRBV10-2
CASSQDSRETQYF	TRBJ2-5	TRBV12-3/TRBV12-4
CASSLKEPTDTQYF	TRBJ2-3	TRBV11-2
CASSFSVGEWQFF	TRBJ2-1	TRBV5-1
CASSQSTGTHRGETQYF	TRBJ2-5	TRBV6-5
CSEMRGTIGYEQYF	TRBJ2-7	TRBV29-1
CATSDLWLEEQYF	TRBJ2-7	TRBV24-1
CSASYITGGTEAFF	TRBJ1-1	TRBV20-1
CASSLAWSTDTQYF	TRBJ2-3	TRBV7-2
CTPRGGANTEAFF	TRBJ1-1	TRBV20-1